These 13 T cell receptor beta chains came from one sample sequenced in a study of CD4 and CD8 cells across lung adenocarcinoma regions. A single record per CDR3 protein comes from TCRdb applying MiXCR to the PCR reads. The sample lists more than 6,000 distinct CDR3 sequences, 45% to 70% occurring once. The sequenced sample consisted of CD4+ T cells from the center of a lung tumor. These receptor sequences come from a female donor with lung adenocarcinoma. The CD4 and CD8 labels of this study may be unreliable.

This clonotype occurred a few times. The chain is built from TRBV27 and TRBJ2-3, with 7 bases that match TRBD2. This CDR3 spans 16 amino acids. Trimming took 4 bases from V and 9 from J; bases not matched to a gene: 16. The germline CDR1 and CDR2 sequences are MNHEY and SMNVEV (reference sequence). The CDR3 here is CASSSRGVGGKNTQYF. DNA of the CDR3: TGTGCCAGCAGTTCCCGGGGGGTGGGAGGTAAAAACACGCAGTATTTT.

In its sample, this clonotype is medium-sized (0.01 to 0.1%). The chain joins TRBV7-2 to TRBJ1-6; TRBD1 is a possible D gene (6 bases). The V and J ends lost 5 bases and 3 bases respectively, with 11 bases between them. CDR3 length: 15 amino acids. Germline-derived CDR1 and CDR2 are SGHTA and FQGNSA. The CDR3 DNA reads as TGTGCCAGCAGCCCACAGGGCGACTATAATTCACCCCTCCACTTT. Translating gives CASSPQGDYNSPLHF.

The chain recombines TRBV28 with TRBJ1-3, with D uncertain. There are 14 residues in the CDR3. V dropped 1 base and J dropped 2 bases, with 6 bases sitting between them. Germline V gene data show CDR1 as MDHEN and CDR2 as SYDVKM. In DNA, the CDR3 is TGTGCCAGCAGTTTATCCGGGGCTGGAAACACCATATATTTT. Its protein product is CASSLSGAGNTIYF.

This clonotype was picked up a small number of times. The chain combines TRBV27 with TRBJ2-6, with D possibly TRBD1 on 5 matching bases. The CDR3 consists of 15 residues. Germline CDR1 reads MNHEY; CDR2 reads SMNVEV (reference sequence). With 3 bases removed from V and 0 bases from J, the gap between germline ends came to 6 bases. The CDR3 bases are TGTGCCAGCAGTTTCGGACACTCTGGGGCCAACGTCCTGACTTTC. Protein product: CASSFGHSGANVLTF.

The count of this clonotype is one. The CDR3 end shows no conserved phenylalanine or tryptophan, and so a read error is likely. The limits of the CDR3 on the DNA are not certain, so only TCRdb's listed CDR3 is given. V and J are TRBV24-1 and TRBJ2-5. The CDR3 has 14 residues if both end residues are counted. Germline CDR1 KGHDR, CDR2 SFDVKD. Here the CDR3 reads CATSDYRKGETQHS.

This clonotype appeared once. At one end the junction does not follow the germline gene, possibly because of a read error. The V gene is TRBV4-1, the J gene TRBJ2-5; 8 nucleotides match TRBD2. The CDR3 loop spans 15 amino acids. Germline-derived CDR1 and CDR2 are MGHRA and YSYEKL. CDR3 nucleotide sequence: TGCGCCAGGGGCCTCGGGGGGGGTGGCACAGATACCCAGTACTTT. Translated, it gives CARGLGGGGTDTQYF.

The chain recombines TRBV12-3 or TRBV12-4 with TRBJ1-4, with 7 bases identical to TRBD1. The length of the CDR3 is 14 residues. J was trimmed by 6 bases and V by 8 bases; bases with no gene match: 9. This CDR3 is CASRGGGRDEKLFF. For the CDR3, the DNA is TGTGCCAGCCGGGGAGGGGGCCGGGATGAAAAACTGTTTTTT.

This clonotype was seen once. The chain has TRBV6-1 and TRBJ2-1, with a possible D match to TRBD2 (6 bases). The DNA end lines up better with TRBJ2-7; the J call may be wrong. The CDR3 extends over 14 amino acids. Germline-derived CDR1 and CDR2 are MNHNS and SASEGT. CDR3 nucleotide sequence: TGTGCCAGCCACCTCCGTGCGGGACGGTACGAGCAGTACTTC. Amino acid sequence: CASHLRAGRYEQYF.

The genes are TRBV7-2 and TRBJ2-1; TRBD2 agrees at 10 bases. Germline V gene sequence: CDR1 SGHTA, CDR2 FQGNSA. Unmatched junction bases numbered 18, after V lost 5 bases and J lost 14 bases. CDR3 length equals 16 residues. The CDR3 coding sequence is TGTGCCAGCAGCCCCAGTGATTCTAGCGGGAGCGCCGGAAAGTTCTTC. Amino acid sequence: CASSPSDSSGSAGKFF.

The rearrangement links TRBV6-1 to TRBJ2-3; 8 nucleotides line up with TRBD2. J was trimmed by 2 bases and V by 10 bases; bases with no gene match: 8. This CDR3 region has 14 residues. Looked up from germline, CDR1 is MNHNS and CDR2 is SASEGT. The DNA for the CDR3 is TGTGCCACCCGGGGAGCGGGGGCCACAGATACGCAGTATTTT. It codes for CATRGAGATDTQYF.

This clonotype was picked up a small number of times. V is TRBV5-1 and J is TRBJ2-1, with no clear D. With 0 bases removed from V and 10 bases from J, the gap between germline ends came to 11 bases. The CDR3 length is 13 residues. In germline, CDR1 is SGHRS, CDR2 YFSETQ. CDR3 sequence reads: CASSLDYDKEQFF. As DNA, the CDR3 is TGCGCCAGCAGCTTGGACTACGATAAGGAGCAGTTCTTC.

This clonotype has more than one count but fewer than ten. The chain joins TRBV4-1 to TRBJ2-3; 7 bases are shared with TRBD2. The CDR3 has 15 amino acids. With 8 bases clipped from V and 6 bases from J, the junction kept 14 bases outside the gene matches. Germline CDR1 reads MGHRA; CDR2 reads YSYEKL. The CDR3 DNA follows: TGCGCCAGCGGCACGGCGGGAGCGGGTGGGGATACGCAGTATTTT. It yields the protein CASGTAGAGGDTQYF.

The chain has TRBV7-3 and TRBJ2-1; 8 nucleotides line up with TRBD2. Germline CDR1 and CDR2: SGHTA and FQGTGA. The CDR3 length is 15 residues. With 5 bases clipped from V and 10 bases from J, the junction kept 13 bases outside the gene matches. The CDR3 coding sequence is TGTGCCAGCAGCGCAGTGACGGGGGGGTCCTACGAGCAGTTCTTC. Its protein product is CASSAVTGGSYEQFF.